This record looks at one T cell receptor beta chain sequence and its context. Its matching antigen is unknown. Germline and junction disagree at one end, which may indicate a read error. This sample was taken from a study of T-cell memory formation after mild COVID-19. At the level of the study: TCR clusters showed largely donor specificity.

The CDR3 totals 15 residues. General study points: The study found balanced CD4/CD8 in clones contracting day 15 to 85 and a CD4+ lean in later expanders. Some clones that responded were present in memory (sampled pre-infection), which suggests cross-reactive memory joined.

Each CDR3 protein is one row after TCRdb ran MiXCR on the 5' RACE reads. Of roughly 80,000 distinct CDR3 sequences detected, 14% appear once; the ten largest clones hold about 33%. Material for sequencing was PBMCs or a T cell subset sorted from them (not recorded which). The receptor was derived from an adult woman who had mild COVID-19 (a few samples of this study predate the infection). Cell type and time point are not known. The gene calls are TRBV12-3 or TRBV12-4 and TRBJ2-2, with D tentatively TRBD2 (5 bases). CDR3 loop: CASTLATWTTGELFF. The CDR3 DNA is TGTGCCAGCACTTTAGCGACTTGGACCACCGGGGAGCTGTTTTTT.